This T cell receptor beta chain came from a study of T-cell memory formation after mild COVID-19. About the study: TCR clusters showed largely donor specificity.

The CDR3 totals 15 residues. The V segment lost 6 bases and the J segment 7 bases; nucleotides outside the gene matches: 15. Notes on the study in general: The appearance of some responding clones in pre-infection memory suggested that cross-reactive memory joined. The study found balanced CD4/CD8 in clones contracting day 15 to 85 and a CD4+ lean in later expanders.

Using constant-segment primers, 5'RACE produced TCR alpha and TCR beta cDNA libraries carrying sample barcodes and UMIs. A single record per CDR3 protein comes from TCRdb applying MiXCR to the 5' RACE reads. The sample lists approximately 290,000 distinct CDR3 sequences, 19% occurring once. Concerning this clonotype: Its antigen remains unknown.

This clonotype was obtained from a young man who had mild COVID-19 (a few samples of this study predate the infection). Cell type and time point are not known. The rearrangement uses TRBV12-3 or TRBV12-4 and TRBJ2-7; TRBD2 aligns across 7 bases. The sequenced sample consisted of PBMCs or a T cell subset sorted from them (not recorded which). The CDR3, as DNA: TGTGCCAGCAGCCCCCGCGGGGCGGGGGTGGGGGAGCAGTACTTC. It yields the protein CASSPRGAGVGEQYF.